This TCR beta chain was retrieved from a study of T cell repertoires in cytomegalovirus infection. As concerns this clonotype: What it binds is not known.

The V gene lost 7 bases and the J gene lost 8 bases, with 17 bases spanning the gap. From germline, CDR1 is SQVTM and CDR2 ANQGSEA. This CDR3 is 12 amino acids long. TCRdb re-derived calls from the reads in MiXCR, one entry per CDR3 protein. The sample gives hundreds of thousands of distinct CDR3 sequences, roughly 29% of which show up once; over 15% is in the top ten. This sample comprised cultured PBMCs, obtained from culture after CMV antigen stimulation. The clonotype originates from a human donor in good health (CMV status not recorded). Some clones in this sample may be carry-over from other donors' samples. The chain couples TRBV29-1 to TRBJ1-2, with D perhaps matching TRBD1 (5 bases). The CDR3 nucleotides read TGCAGCGCCGGGGGAGGGGAAGCGGGCTACACCTTC. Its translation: CSAGGGEAGYTF.